This T cell receptor beta chain originates from a study of tissue T cells after allogeneic stem cell transplantation. Study summary: Pathologist review favored tissue samples showing histologically apparent lymphocytes. Study outcomes and limitations: This small cohort was clinically heterogeneous, and sampling depth was a limitation. Blood and spleen captured only part of the tissue TCR repertoire. Which tissue TCRs were alloreactive or antigen-specific was not determined. Some clones might be persisting host cells.

Concerning this clone itself: What it binds is not known.

The data were produced by immunoSEQ multiplex PCR, yet TCRdb's version contains in-frame clones alone and is incomplete. The repertoire has about 24,000 clones, about 70% of them found once; the top ten carry over 6%. Sequenced material: tissue from the ileum, taken at autopsy. This receptor was obtained from a female donor older than 55 with lung cancer.

CDR3 coding DNA: TGTGCCAGCTCACCCAACATGGACGGCACTGAAGCTTTCTTT. It is translated as CASSPNMDGTEAFF. The chain links TRBV18 to TRBJ1-1; no reliable D call. Trimming shortened V by 3 bases and J by 4 bases, and 12 bases separated the two germline ends. The CDR3 sequence is 14 residues long. Per the germline V gene, CDR1 is KGHSH and CDR2 is LQKENI. Complete variable domain (other parts from reference TRBV18 and TRBJ1-1): NAGVMQNPRHLVRRRGQEARLRCSPMKGHSHVYWYRQLPEEGLKFMVYLQKENIIDESGMPKERFSAEFPKEGPSILRIQQVVRGDSAAYFCASSPNMDGTEAFFGQGTRLTVV.